The 26 T cell receptor beta chains below were found in one sample sequenced in a study of T-cell reconstitution after alpha-beta-depleted transplantation in children. TCRbeta library construction was performed incorporating unique molecular identifiers. MiXCR, applied by TCRdb to the PCR reads, yields one record per CDR3 protein. The sample holds some 400,000 distinct CDR3 sequences, about a fifth seen once. Material: PBMCs from the stem cell graft donor, obtained from the stem cell graft. These receptors came from a human donor who donated a stem cell graft to a child with acute myeloid leukemia.

This clonotype was counted many times. This is likely a read error, given that the CDR3 carries no conserved phenylalanine or tryptophan at its end. It is unclear where the CDR3 begins or ends on the DNA, so no DNA is shown, and the CDR3 is as TCRdb lists it. The chain has TRBV20-1 and TRBJ2-1. Termini included, the CDR3 measures 11 amino acids. Germline V gives CDR1 DFQATT, CDR2 SNEGSKA (reference sequence). The CDR3 region is CSARDPPLNFL.

The chain couples TRBV12-3 or TRBV12-4 to TRBJ2-7; possible D gene TRBD2, 5 bases. Deletions cut 3 bases from V and 3 bases from J, with 9 bases between. The CDR3 sequence is 13 residues long. CDR3 DNA sequence: TGTGCCAGCAGTTTCGGGATAAACTACGAGCAGTACTTC. Translation gives CASSFGINYEQYF.

The V and J genes are TRBV7-3 and TRBJ2-1; perhaps TRBD2 as D (6 bases). Per the germline V gene, CDR1 is SGHTA and CDR2 is FQGTGA. Trimming removed 4 bases from V and 8 bases from J, with 18 bases in between. The CDR3 covers 15 residues. The CDR3 protein is CASSSTGTRSDEQFF. The CDR3 bases are TGTGCCAGCAGCTCTACGGGGACTCGGTCGGATGAGCAGTTCTTC.

The chain has TRBV20-1 and TRBJ2-5, with 8 positions matching TRBD1. Germline V lookup: CDR1 DFQATT, CDR2 SNEGSKA (reference sequence). The V segment lost 0 bases and the J segment 5 bases; nucleotides outside the gene matches: 8. The CDR3 covers 15 residues. The CDR3 loop reads CSARDVGTGRETQYF. The DNA of the CDR3 is TGCAGTGCTAGAGATGTCGGGACAGGAAGGGAGACCCAGTACTTC.

This clonotype was recorded at least ten times. The chain uses TRBV27 and TRBJ2-1; 12 bases fit TRBD2. The germline V gene has CDR1 MNHEY and CDR2 SMNVEV (reference sequence). The CDR3 loop spans 17 amino acids. The V and J ends lost 5 bases and 0 bases, in that order; junction bases with no gene match: 5. This CDR3 is CASSPGLAGTSYNEQFF. The CDR3 region has the DNA TGTGCCAGCAGTCCGGGACTAGCGGGCACCTCCTACAATGAGCAGTTCTTC.

This clonotype was observed once. This chain uses TRBV15 with TRBJ2-2, with 8 positions matching TRBD1. The V segment lost 0 bases and the J segment 5 bases; nucleotides outside the gene matches: 2. This CDR3 comprises 15 residues. Germline-derived CDR1 and CDR2 are LNHNV and YYDKDF (reference sequence). The CDR3 DNA is TGTGCCACCAGCAGAGACAGGGGGCGAACCGGGGAGCTGTTTTTT. Encoded protein: CATSRDRGRTGELFF.

At least ten counts were recorded for this clonotype. The rearrangement links TRBV5-8 to TRBJ2-1; 10 positions match TRBD2. The CDR3 sequence is 12 residues long. Germline values: CDR1 SGHTS, CDR2 YDEGEE. The trim removed 0 bases at V and 16 bases at J, leaving 4 bases unmatched. CDR3 in amino acids: CASSLGRTSGFF. As DNA, the CDR3 is TGTGCCAGCAGCTTGGGTCGGACTAGCGGATTCTTC.

This clonotype was seen only a few times. The chain joins TRBV12-3 or TRBV12-4 to TRBJ2-1, with D perhaps assigned TRBD1 or TRBD2 (5 bases each). This CDR3 spans 14 amino acids. Trimming took off 3 bases at V and 8 bases at J, with 14 bases between the two ends. The CDR3 region is CASSFEGPRDEQFF. The CDR3 nucleotides are TGTGCCAGCAGTTTTGAGGGGCCGAGGGATGAGCAGTTCTTC.

This clonotype was observed a few times. A read error is likely, as this CDR3 ends without the conserved phenylalanine or tryptophan. The DNA is left out, because the CDR3 cannot be placed on it with certainty; the CDR3 is given as TCRdb lists it. The CDR3: CSAPVGGSLIV. The genes are TRBV20-1 and TRBJ2-1; TRBD1 is the table's D call, not checked against the DNA. A total of 11 residues make up the CDR3, ends included. Germline V gene sequence: CDR1 DFQATT, CDR2 SNEGSKA (reference sequence).

This clonotype was recorded many times. CDR3 sequence: CSVTSSDEQFF. CDR3 nucleotides: TGCAGCGTGACTAGCAGTGATGAGCAGTTCTTC. This rearrangement joins TRBV29-1 to TRBJ2-1; 7 bases line up with TRBD2. V gave up 6 bases and J gave up 8 bases; unmatched junction bases: 4. CDR3 length: 11 residues. Germline V lookup: CDR1 SQVTM, CDR2 ANQGSEA.

The sample holds many counts of this clonotype. This chain uses TRBV4-1 with TRBJ2-1, with 8 bases fitting TRBD2. This CDR3 has 16 residues. Germline trimming cut 6 bases from V and 5 bases from J; bases unmatched to any gene: 12. The germline CDR1 and CDR2 sequences are MGHRA and YSYEKL. CDR3 residues: CASSIKRGYKDNEQFF. The CDR3 DNA is TGCGCCAGCAGTATCAAGCGGGGGTACAAAGACAATGAGCAGTTCTTC.

The J gene is TRBJ2-5, the V gene TRBV5-1; D call uncertain. CDR3 length: 12 residues. V was clipped by 0 bases and J by 6 bases, with 6 bases between them. Germline V CDR1 and CDR2: SGHRS, YFSETQ. CDR3 sequence (DNA): TGCGCCAGCAGCTTGGCCTCTAAGACCCAGTACTTC. Residues: CASSLASKTQYF.

This clonotype was recorded a few times. The chain uses TRBV2 and TRBJ2-3; TRBD2 matches at 11 bases. V was clipped by 7 bases and J by 2 bases; unmatched bases: 2. This CDR3 is built from 14 residues. In germline, CDR1 is SNHLY, CDR2 FYNNEI. DNA of the CDR3: TGTGCCAGCAAGGGACTAGCGGCCACAGATACGCAGTATTTT. Translating gives CASKGLAATDTQYF.

In this sample, this clonotype turned up a few times. The genes are TRBV20-1 and TRBJ2-5; 8 bases map to TRBD1. The ends lost 8 bases at V and 4 bases at J; junction bases unmatched: 3. This CDR3 spans 11 amino acids. From germline, CDR1 is DFQATT and CDR2 SNEGSKA (reference sequence). CDR3 DNA: TGCAGTCCAGGGGGCCGAGAGACCCAGTACTTC. This gives the protein CSPGGRETQYF.

This clonotype was counted many times. This chain uses TRBV12-3 or TRBV12-4 with TRBJ2-2, with D unresolved. This CDR3 contains 11 residues. The V and J ends lost 7 bases and 7 bases respectively, with 7 bases between them. CDR3 DNA sequence: TGTGCCAGCACGGTCATCGGGGAGCTGTTTTTT. Amino acids: CASTVIGELFF.

The rearrangement joins TRBV24-1 to TRBJ2-7; no clear D. V shed 7 bases and J shed 6 bases, with 12 bases lying between them. Germline V gives CDR1 KGHDR, CDR2 SFDVKD. The CDR3 contains 12 residues. The CDR3 DNA follows: TGTGCCACCAGCGAAGTGGGCGGCGAGCAGTACTTC. It codes for CATSEVGGEQYF.

This clonotype came up a few times. This chain joins TRBV6-1 and TRBJ1-5; 9 bases map to TRBD1. With V trimmed by 6 bases and J by 4 bases, 13 bases remained unmatched. Germline V CDR1 and CDR2: MNHNS, SASEGT. The CDR3 covers 17 residues. CDR3 DNA: TGTGCCAGCAGGAAACAGAGCCCGGGACAGGGTAATCAGCCCCAGCATTTT. This sequence encodes CASRKQSPGQGNQPQHF.

The gene calls are TRBV12-3 or TRBV12-4 and TRBJ1-1, with a possible D match to TRBD1 (6 bases). The CDR3 contains 15 residues. Trimming stripped 5 bases from V and 5 bases from J, with 18 bases between. CDR3 in amino acids: CASSIPRGPRTEAFF. CDR3 bases: TGTGCCAGCAGTATCCCCAGGGGACCTAGGACTGAAGCTTTCTTT.

The chain carries TRBV12-3 or TRBV12-4 and TRBJ1-4, with D perhaps TRBD1 (6 bases). Deletions cut 2 bases from V and 4 bases from J, with 11 bases between. This CDR3 has 15 residues. CDR3 in amino acids: CASSLREGGNEKLFF. The CDR3 DNA follows: TGTGCCAGCAGTTTAAGAGAGGGGGGTAATGAAAAACTGTTTTTT.

This clonotype was counted ten times or more. The chain is built from TRBV6-5 and TRBJ1-2; D may be TRBD1 (5 bases). V was pared by 2 bases and J by 2 bases, with 6 bases between. The CDR3 is 13 residues long. The germline gives CDR1 MNHEY, CDR2 SVGAGI. CDR3 loop: CASSYGGNYGYTF. The DNA for the CDR3 is TGTGCCAGCAGTTACGGGGGAAACTATGGCTACACCTTC.

The V gene is TRBV6-5, the J gene TRBJ1-4; D is uncertain. V gave up 6 bases and J gave up 0 bases, with 8 bases separating them. This CDR3 contains 14 residues. Germline CDR1 and CDR2: MNHEY and SVGAGI. The CDR3 bases are TGTGCCAGCAGCCAGAAAGCAACTAATGAAAAACTGTTTTTT. It is translated as CASSQKATNEKLFF.

The genes are TRBV12-3 or TRBV12-4 and TRBJ2-5; tentative D call: TRBD2 (5 bases). This CDR3 comprises 13 residues. With 6 bases removed from V and 5 bases from J, the gap between germline ends came to 13 bases. In DNA form, the CDR3 reads TGTGCCAGCAGCGGCGGGTGGGTTGAGACCCAGTACTTC. It is translated as CASSGGWVETQYF.

This sequence joins TRBV3-1 and TRBJ1-6; D possibly corresponds to TRBD1 (5 bases). V lost 4 bases, J lost 5 bases, and 9 bases lay in between. Germline V gives CDR1 LGHDT, CDR2 YNNKEL (reference sequence). The CDR3 extends over 14 amino acids. CDR3 residues: CASSLETDNSPLHF. The CDR3 nucleotides read TGTGCCAGCAGCCTTGAGACAGATAATTCACCCCTCCACTTT.

The DNA for the CDR3 is TGCAGTGCTAGAGATAAGCGGGAAGGGGTCGGGGAGCTGTTTTTT. This translates into CSARDKREGVGELFF. The rearrangement joins TRBV20-1 to TRBJ2-2; 7 nucleotides align to TRBD2. Germline V gives CDR1 DFQATT, CDR2 SNEGSKA (reference sequence). The CDR3 length is 15 residues. The junction had 8 bases not matched to a gene; V was cut back by 0 bases and J by 7 bases.

The gene calls are TRBV25-1 and TRBJ2-1, with D perhaps assigned TRBD1 or TRBD2 (6 bases each). The V and J ends lost 1 base and 7 bases respectively, with 14 bases between them. The germline gives CDR1 MGHDK, CDR2 SYGVNS. CDR3 length: 15 residues. The CDR3 here is CASSEWGAGKNEQFF. CDR3 nucleotides: TGTGCCAGCAGTGAATGGGGGGCGGGGAAGAATGAGCAGTTCTTC.

This clonotype appeared a few times. CDR3 in amino acids: CSAHGTSGSNEQFF. Written as DNA, the CDR3 is TGCAGTGCTCACGGGACTAGCGGGAGCAATGAGCAGTTCTTC. The rearrangement uses TRBV20-1 and TRBJ2-1; 14 nucleotides line up with TRBD2. The germline CDR1 and CDR2 sequences are DFQATT and SNEGSKA (reference sequence). The V gene end was trimmed by 5 bases and the J gene end by 6 bases; junction bases not matched to a gene: 3. The CDR3 is 14 amino acids.